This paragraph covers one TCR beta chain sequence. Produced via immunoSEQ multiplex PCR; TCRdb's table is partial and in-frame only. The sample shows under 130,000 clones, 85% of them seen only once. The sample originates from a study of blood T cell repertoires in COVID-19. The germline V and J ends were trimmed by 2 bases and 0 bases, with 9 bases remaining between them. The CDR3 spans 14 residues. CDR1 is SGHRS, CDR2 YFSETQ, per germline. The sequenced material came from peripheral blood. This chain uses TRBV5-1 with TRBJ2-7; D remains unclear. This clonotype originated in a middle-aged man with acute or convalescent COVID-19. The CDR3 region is CASSFGSNSYEQYF. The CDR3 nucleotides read TGCGCCAGCAGCTTCGGGTCCAACTCCTACGAGCAGTACTTC.